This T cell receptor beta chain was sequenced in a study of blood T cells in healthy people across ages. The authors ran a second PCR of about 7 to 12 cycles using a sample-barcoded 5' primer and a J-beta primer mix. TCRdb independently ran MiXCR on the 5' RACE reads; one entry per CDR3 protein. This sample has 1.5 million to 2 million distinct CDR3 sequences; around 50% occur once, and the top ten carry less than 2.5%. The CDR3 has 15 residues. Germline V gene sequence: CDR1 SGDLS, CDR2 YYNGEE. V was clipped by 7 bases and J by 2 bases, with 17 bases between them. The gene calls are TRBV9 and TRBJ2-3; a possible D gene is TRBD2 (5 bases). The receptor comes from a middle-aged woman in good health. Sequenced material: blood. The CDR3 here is CASGDGLHYTDTQYF. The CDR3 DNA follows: TGTGCCAGCGGCGACGGACTGCACTACACAGATACGCAGTATTTT.